Presented here are 2 T cell receptor beta chains from one specimen sequenced in a study of blood T cell repertoires in COVID-19 (dated by TCRdb to the early 2020s). Libraries were prepared through the immunoSEQ multiplex PCR assay. Entries here come from immuneACCESS through TCRdb and include only in-frame sequences with V and J called. Some clones fail to appear in such tables; in the studies checked, an unresolved V gene covers under half of the shortfall, and the cause of the remainder is unknown. For this sample the table gives some 100,000 clones, of which around 81% were detected only once. The ten biggest clones cover 13% of the sample. The sample was peripheral blood. The source is a man aged 45-65 years with active or convalescent COVID-19.

The rearrangement joins TRBV27 to TRBJ1-2, with 9 bases aligning to TRBD1. V lost 6 bases and J lost 6; bases outside the gene matches: 5. Per the germline V gene, CDR1 is MNHEY and CDR2 is SMNVEV (reference sequence). The CDR3 has 13 residues. CDR3 residues: CASREDRGNGYTF. In DNA form, the CDR3 reads TGTGCCAGCAGAGAAGACAGGGGGAATGGCTACACCTTC.

The chain has TRBV6-5 and TRBJ1-2; tentatively, D is TRBD1 (5 bases). The CDR3 contains 15 residues. CDR1 is MNHEY and CDR2 is SVGAGI in the germline V gene. V was trimmed by 6 bases and J by 3 bases, leaving 17 bases between them. In DNA, the CDR3 is TGTGCCAGCAGGGGAATTGGGGGGAATGACTATGGCTACACCTTC. The encoded protein is CASRGIGGNDYGYTF.